The rows below give T cell receptor beta chains drawn from one sample of a study of cytomegalovirus exposure and HLA in healthy donors. The assay was immunoSEQ multiplex PCR, and TCRdb's table has in-frame clones only and misses some. Altogether roughly 76,000 clones are present, 79% being singletons, with the ten largest covering 2.5%. Sequenced input: PBMCs. These receptors were obtained from a man in his thirties or forties in good health and CMV-seronegative. The CDR3 runs from the conserved cysteine through the conserved F or W. Each record gives: V gene, J gene, clone size, D gene, CDR3 DNA, CDR3 protein. A D gene is named only where the DNA matches it firmly. Some rows have no size entry. The others give once, few or many, or a class for an expanded clone.

V gene: TRBV6-4; J gene: TRBJ2-3; clone size: .; D gene: .; CDR3 DNA: TGTGCCAGCAGTGAACGCGGGCTCACAGATACGCAGTATTTT; CDR3 protein: CASSERGLTDTQYF
V gene: TRBV7-8; J gene: TRBJ2-7; clone size: .; D gene: .; CDR3 DNA: TGTGCCAGCAGTCTCACGGACTCGAACTCCTACGAGCAGTACTTC; CDR3 protein: CASSLTDSNSYEQYF
V gene: TRBV11-3; J gene: TRBJ2-1; clone size: .; D gene: .; CDR3 DNA: TGTGCCAGCAGCTTAGAGGCCAGCTCCTACAATGAGCAGTTCTTC; CDR3 protein: CASSLEASSYNEQFF
V gene: TRBV9; J gene: TRBJ2-5; clone size: .; D gene: .; CDR3 DNA: TGTGCCAGCAGCCCCGGGGAGACCCAGTACTTC; CDR3 protein: CASSPGETQYF
V gene: TRBV27; J gene: TRBJ2-7; clone size: .; D gene: .; CDR3 DNA: TGTGCCAGCAGTCCAACAAGTGCCGTCGGACGGGGCGAGCAGTACTTC; CDR3 protein: CASSPTSAVGRGEQYF
V gene: TRBV5-1; J gene: TRBJ2-1; clone size: once; D gene: TRBD2; CDR3 DNA: TGCGCCAGCAGTCCCTACGGGGGGGCCGGCAATGAGCAGTTCTTC; CDR3 protein: CASSPYGGAGNEQFF
V gene: TRBV5-5; J gene: TRBJ1-5; clone size: .; D gene: .; CDR3 DNA: TGTGCCAGCAGCTGGCAGGGTAAGGATCAGCCCCAGCATTTT; CDR3 protein: CASSWQGKDQPQHF
V gene: TRBV5-6; J gene: TRBJ2-1; clone size: .; D gene: .; CDR3 DNA: TGTGCCAGCAGCCTCCCGAGCTCCTACAATGAGCAGTTCTTC; CDR3 protein: CASSLPSSYNEQFF
V gene: TRBV5-1; J gene: TRBJ1-2; clone size: .; D gene: .; CDR3 DNA: TGCGCCAGCAGCTCATCAGCGGAGAAGAGCTATGGCTACACCTTC; CDR3 protein: CASSSSAEKSYGYTF
V gene: TRBV11-2; J gene: TRBJ1-6; clone size: .; D gene: .; CDR3 DNA: TGTGCCAGCAGCTTAGCAGGGAATAATTCACCCCTCCACTTT; CDR3 protein: CASSLAGNNSPLHF
V gene: TRBV5-4; J gene: TRBJ1-5; clone size: few; D gene: .; CDR3 DNA: TGTGCCAGCAGTTTTGGAGGGGTGGTCTGCCAGCCCCAGCATTTT; CDR3 protein: CASSFGGVVCQPQHF
V gene: TRBV6-6; J gene: TRBJ1-1; clone size: .; D gene: .; CDR3 DNA: TGTGCCAGCAGTATTTCTACAGGTGAAGCTTTCTTT; CDR3 protein: CASSISTGEAFF
V gene: TRBV13; J gene: TRBJ1-1; clone size: .; D gene: .; CDR3 DNA: TGTGCCAGCAGCTTAAGGGGAGGGTTGGCTGAAGCTTTCTTT; CDR3 protein: CASSLRGGLAEAFF
V gene: TRBV28; J gene: TRBJ1-4; clone size: few; D gene: .; CDR3 DNA: TGTGCCAGCAGAGGGGGGGGTGAAAAACTGTTTTTT; CDR3 protein: CASRGGGEKLFF
V gene: TRBV7-2; J gene: TRBJ1-2; clone size: .; D gene: TRBD1; CDR3 DNA: TGTGCCAGCAGCAGCAGGGGGCGCGGTGGCTACACCTTC; CDR3 protein: CASSSRGRGGYTF
V gene: TRBV30; J gene: TRBJ1-3; clone size: .; D gene: .; CDR3 DNA: TGTGCCTCTCCTAGTCGCTCTGGAAACACCATATATTTT; CDR3 protein: CASPSRSGNTIYF
V gene: TRBV13; J gene: TRBJ1-2; clone size: .; D gene: .; CDR3 DNA: TGTGCCAGCAGCACTTGGTGGAGCTATGGCTACACCTTC; CDR3 protein: CASSTWWSYGYTF
V gene: TRBV7-2; J gene: TRBJ2-7; clone size: .; D gene: .; CDR3 DNA: TGTGCCAGCAGTATTGCCAGCGGTTACTACGAGCAGTACTTC; CDR3 protein: CASSIASGYYEQYF
V gene: TRBV6-6; J gene: TRBJ2-7; clone size: .; D gene: .; CDR3 DNA: TGTGCCAGCTCTGAACCGGGACAAAGCTCCTACGAGCAGTACTTC; CDR3 protein: CASSEPGQSSYEQYF
V gene: TRBV30; J gene: TRBJ1-1; clone size: .; D gene: .; CDR3 DNA: TGTGCCTGCTTACCCGTGCGGGGTAGGACTGAAGCTTTCTTT; CDR3 protein: CACLPVRGRTEAFF
V gene: TRBV4-3; J gene: TRBJ2-2; clone size: .; D gene: TRBD2; CDR3 DNA: TGCGCCAGCAGCCAAGGGTTCGGACTAGGCCCCACCGGGGAGCTGTTTTTT; CDR3 protein: CASSQGFGLGPTGELFF
V gene: TRBV28; J gene: TRBJ1-6; clone size: few; D gene: .; CDR3 DNA: TGTGCCAGCAGTTTCGGACAGCGGGGTCTTTCACCCCTCCACTTT; CDR3 protein: CASSFGQRGLSPLHF
V gene: TRBV7-9; J gene: TRBJ2-1; clone size: .; D gene: .; CDR3 DNA: TGTGCCAGCACGGTAGTCGTAGTCACGGTAGCGGACAATGAGCAGTTCTTC; CDR3 protein: CASTVVVVTVADNEQFF
V gene: TRBV6-5; J gene: TRBJ1-3; clone size: .; D gene: .; CDR3 DNA: TGTGCCAGCAGTCGACAGGTCTCTGGAAACACCATATATTTT; CDR3 protein: CASSRQVSGNTIYF
V gene: TRBV6-6; J gene: TRBJ1-5; clone size: few; D gene: .; CDR3 DNA: TGTGCCAGCAGTTCGGACAGTGAGAATCAGCCCCAGCATTTT; CDR3 protein: CASSSDSENQPQHF
V gene: TRBV6-6; J gene: TRBJ1-3; clone size: .; D gene: .; CDR3 DNA: TGTGCCAGCAGCTCTACAGCCCAAGTTGGAAACACCATATATTTT; CDR3 protein: CASSSTAQVGNTIYF
V gene: TRBV7-9; J gene: TRBJ2-3; clone size: .; D gene: TRBD2; CDR3 DNA: TGTGCCAGCAGCTTACGCCCTAGCGGGAGGGCGAGCACAGATACGCAGTATTTT; CDR3 protein: CASSLRPSGRASTDTQYF
V gene: TRBV6-5; J gene: TRBJ1-5; clone size: few; D gene: TRBD1; CDR3 DNA: TGTGCCAGCAGCAAGACAGGGAATCAGCCCCAGCATTTT; CDR3 protein: CASSKTGNQPQHF
V gene: TRBV18; J gene: TRBJ2-5; clone size: .; D gene: .; CDR3 DNA: TGTGCCAGCTCACCCTCGAACGCGGGGGCGCGGGAGACCCAGTACTTC; CDR3 protein: CASSPSNAGARETQYF
V gene: TRBV10-3; J gene: TRBJ1-5; clone size: once; D gene: .; CDR3 DNA: TGTGCCATCAGTGGGTCTAACCTAAATCAGCCCCAGCATTTT; CDR3 protein: CAISGSNLNQPQHF
V gene: TRBV18; J gene: TRBJ2-1; clone size: .; D gene: TRBD1; CDR3 DNA: TGTGCCAGCTCACCCCCCGCGAGACAGGGCTACAATGAGCAGTTCTTC; CDR3 protein: CASSPPARQGYNEQFF
V gene: TRBV18; J gene: TRBJ2-7; clone size: .; D gene: .; CDR3 DNA: TGTGCCAGCTCACCAGGGGAACTAGTGGTCTACGAGCAGTACTTC; CDR3 protein: CASSPGELVVYEQYF
V gene: TRBV7-2; J gene: TRBJ2-7; clone size: .; D gene: TRBD1; CDR3 DNA: TGTGCCAGCAGCCGGACAGGGGGCGGCTACGAGCAGTACTTC; CDR3 protein: CASSRTGGGYEQYF
V gene: TRBV5-4; J gene: TRBJ2-7; clone size: once; D gene: .; CDR3 DNA: TGTGCCAGCAGCTTGTGGGGCAGTCTGGGAAGGCAGTACTTC; CDR3 protein: CASSLWGSLGRQYF
V gene: TRBV28; J gene: TRBJ1-5; clone size: .; D gene: TRBD1; CDR3 DNA: TGTGCCAGCAGCCTTAGGACAGGCGCGAATCAGCCCCAGCATTTT; CDR3 protein: CASSLRTGANQPQHF
V gene: TRBV7-9; J gene: TRBJ2-1; clone size: .; D gene: .; CDR3 DNA: TGTGCCAGCAGCAAAACTAGAAACAATGAGCAGTTCTTC; CDR3 protein: CASSKTRNNEQFF
V gene: TRBV27; J gene: TRBJ1-3; clone size: .; D gene: .; CDR3 DNA: TGTGCCAGCAGTTTGGGCAGGTCTGGAAACACCATATATTTT; CDR3 protein: CASSLGRSGNTIYF
V gene: TRBV18; J gene: TRBJ2-1; clone size: .; D gene: TRBD2; CDR3 DNA: TGTGCCAGCTCACCCGGCGGGAGTCCGCGTGAGCAGTTCTTC; CDR3 protein: CASSPGGSPREQFF
V gene: TRBV2; J gene: TRBJ1-5; clone size: few; D gene: .; CDR3 DNA: TGTGCCAGCACTTGGACAGAGAATCAGCCCCAGCATTTT; CDR3 protein: CASTWTENQPQHF
V gene: TRBV28; J gene: TRBJ1-2; clone size: .; D gene: TRBD1; CDR3 DNA: TGTGCCAGCGGCGTGGACAGGGTACATGGCTACACCTTC; CDR3 protein: CASGVDRVHGYTF
V gene: TRBV30; J gene: TRBJ2-5; clone size: .; D gene: TRBD1; CDR3 DNA: TGTGCCTGGAGGAGAACAGGGGGTCAAGAGACCCAGTACTTC; CDR3 protein: CAWRRTGGQETQYF
V gene: TRBV7-9; J gene: TRBJ2-7; clone size: .; D gene: .; CDR3 DNA: TGTGCCAGCAGCTCGTCCCGGGACACTTCCTACGAGCAGTACTTC; CDR3 protein: CASSSSRDTSYEQYF
V gene: TRBV7-9; J gene: TRBJ2-3; clone size: .; D gene: .; CDR3 DNA: TGTGCCAGCAGCTTAACTTCCACGCGCACAGATACGCAGTATTTT; CDR3 protein: CASSLTSTRTDTQYF
V gene: TRBV5-4; J gene: TRBJ2-7; clone size: .; D gene: .; CDR3 DNA: TGTGCCAGCAGCGAGGGACTCCAACCGTTCGGCGAGCAGTACTTC; CDR3 protein: CASSEGLQPFGEQYF
V gene: TRBV7-8; J gene: TRBJ2-7; clone size: .; D gene: .; CDR3 DNA: TGTGCCAGCAGCTTTGACAGGACTTCCTACGAGCAGTACTTC; CDR3 protein: CASSFDRTSYEQYF
V gene: TRBV27; J gene: TRBJ1-5; clone size: .; D gene: .; CDR3 DNA: TGTGCCAGCAGCCTGGGGGGGGGTCAGCCCCAGCATTTT; CDR3 protein: CASSLGGGQPQHF
V gene: TRBV4-2; J gene: TRBJ1-1; clone size: few; D gene: .; CDR3 DNA: TGTGCCAGCAGCCAAGAAGCAGGAGGGACTGAAGCTTTCTTT; CDR3 protein: CASSQEAGGTEAFF
V gene: TRBV28; J gene: TRBJ1-1; clone size: .; D gene: .; CDR3 DNA: TGTGCCAGCAGTTTAGGAGGATCCATGAACACTGAAGCTTTCTTT; CDR3 protein: CASSLGGSMNTEAFF
V gene: TRBV7-9; J gene: TRBJ2-1; clone size: .; D gene: .; CDR3 DNA: TGTTCCAGCAGCTTAGATAGCAGTGAGCAGTTCTTC; CDR3 protein: CSSSLDSSEQFF
V gene: TRBV19; J gene: TRBJ1-4; clone size: few; D gene: TRBD1; CDR3 DNA: TGTGCCAGTGGGGACAGTCGCTATGAAAAACTGTTTTTT; CDR3 protein: CASGDSRYEKLFF
V gene: TRBV6-5; J gene: TRBJ2-7; clone size: .; D gene: .; CDR3 DNA: TGTGCCAGCAGTCAGAAAAGGGGCGGTAAGCAGTACTTC; CDR3 protein: CASSQKRGGKQYF
V gene: TRBV6-5; J gene: TRBJ2-1; clone size: .; D gene: .; CDR3 DNA: TGTGCCAGCAGTTACGGGGGGAGCCCCTACAATGAGCAGTTCTTC; CDR3 protein: CASSYGGSPYNEQFF
V gene: TRBV5-4; J gene: TRBJ2-5; clone size: .; D gene: TRBD2; CDR3 DNA: TGTGCCAGCAGCTTTAAACAGCTAGCGGGAGCAGAGACCCAGTACTTC; CDR3 protein: CASSFKQLAGAETQYF
V gene: TRBV6-4; J gene: TRBJ2-1; clone size: few; D gene: TRBD2; CDR3 DNA: TGTGCCAGCAGTGGGCTAGCGGGGAACAATGAGCAGTTCTTC; CDR3 protein: CASSGLAGNNEQFF
V gene: TRBV27; J gene: TRBJ1-2; clone size: .; D gene: .; CDR3 DNA: TGTGCCAGCAGCTTAGACCTTCGGGGGGATTTGAATGGCTACACCTTC; CDR3 protein: CASSLDLRGDLNGYTF
V gene: TRBV27; J gene: TRBJ2-7; clone size: .; D gene: TRBD2; CDR3 DNA: TGTGCCAGCAGTCCGGGAGGATTTGGCTACGAGCAGTACTTC; CDR3 protein: CASSPGGFGYEQYF